The rows below give T cell receptor beta chains drawn from one sample of a study of human T cells and chemical hapten exposure. TCRdb reprocessed the RACE reads via MiXCR and lists one record per CDR3 protein. The sample has around 99,000 distinct CDR3 sequences, approximately 11% seen once. The source material was whole blood, sampled in connection with sensitization to the hapten diphenylcyclopropenone (DPC). These receptors all come from a man between 35 and 55 years old with alopecia areata. Some clones in this sample may be carry-over from other donors' samples. Both conserved end residues are part of each CDR3. The D gene is left open where the match is weak. The size field is filled for only some rows; it gives once, few, many or a size class.

TGTGCCAGCAGCCTGGATAGCGGGAGTTCAGATACGCAGTATTTT | CASSLDSGSSDTQYF | . | TRBD2 | 15 | TRBJ2-3 | TRBV3-1
TGTGCCAGCACCGTGGGTTGGGAAGCGGGAGGACTCTACAATGAGCAGTTCTTC | CASTVGWEAGGLYNEQFF | few | TRBD2 | 18 | TRBJ2-1 | TRBV7-9
TGTGCCAGTAGTTTTGCTGCGGGAGGGCAGGCAGATACGCAGTATTTT | CASSFAAGGQADTQYF | few | TRBD2 | 16 | TRBJ2-3 | TRBV19
TGTGCCAGTAGTATGGCCGGGACAGGGACTCGGCAGCCCCAGCATTTT | CASSMAGTGTRQPQHF | . | TRBD1 | 16 | TRBJ1-5 | TRBV19
TGTGCCAGCAGTTCGGGACTAGCGGGCCGGGCCGGAGAGCAGTTCTTC | CASSSGLAGRAGEQFF | . | TRBD2 | 16 | TRBJ2-1 | TRBV27
TGTGCCACCCGGACCTTCCTTCAGGGGCTGAACACCGGGGAGCTGTTTTTT | CATRTFLQGLNTGELFF | . | . | 17 | TRBJ2-2 | TRBV6-2/TRBV6-3
TGTGCCAGCAGCTTAGATTCGGGAGGGCCCCACAATGAGCAGTTCTTC | CASSLDSGGPHNEQFF | few | TRBD2 | 16 | TRBJ2-1 | TRBV7-2
TGCAGCGTTCCGGGGACTAGCGGGAGGGATGGATCGAGGGAGCAGTACTTC | CSVPGTSGRDGSREQYF | few | TRBD2 | 17 | TRBJ2-7 | TRBV29-1
TGCGCCAGCAGCTTGGAGCGTCAAGGGTACACTGAAGCTTTCTTT | CASSLERQGYTEAFF | many | . | 15 | TRBJ1-1 | TRBV5-1
TGTGCCACGAACAGGGTTGGGTATTCACCCCTCCACTTT | CATNRVGYSPLHF | . | . | 13 | TRBJ1-6 | TRBV30
TGTGCCAGCAGTTTCGTCGTCAGTGGCGGGCTTACAGATACGCAGTATTTT | CASSFVVSGGLTDTQYF | few | . | 17 | TRBJ2-3 | TRBV6-2/TRBV6-3
TGTGCCAGCAGCCGCAGTGTTCGTGAGCAGTTCTTC | CASSRSVREQFF | . | . | 12 | TRBJ2-1 | TRBV6-5
TGTGCCAGCAGTCCGATGGCGACCCAAGAGACCCAGTACTTC | CASSPMATQETQYF | . | . | 14 | TRBJ2-5 | TRBV12-3/TRBV12-4
TGTGCCAGCAGTTCCCTCTCTCAAGAGACCCAGTACTTC | CASSSLSQETQYF | few | . | 13 | TRBJ2-5 | TRBV6-2/TRBV6-3
TGTGCCAGCAGCTCCCCGCTTATCGGCGAGCAGTTCTTC | CASSSPLIGEQFF | . | . | 13 | TRBJ2-1 | TRBV7-2
TGTGCCAGTAGTATAGGTGGGACTAGCTCCTACAATGAGCAGTTCTTC | CASSIGGTSSYNEQFF | . | TRBD2 | 16 | TRBJ2-1 | TRBV19
TGCGCCAGCAGCTACGGACTGACGAACACCGGGGAGCTGTTTTTT | CASSYGLTNTGELFF | few | . | 15 | TRBJ2-2 | TRBV4-1
TGTGCCAGCAGATCTCCGGGACAGCTATACGAGCAGTACTTC | CASRSPGQLYEQYF | few | TRBD1 | 14 | TRBJ2-7 | TRBV28
TGTGCCTGGAGTGTGGGGGGGGCAGATACGCAGTATTTT | CAWSVGGADTQYF | . | TRBD2 | 13 | TRBJ2-3 | TRBV30
TGTGCCAGCAGCTCATGGAATATGGAAGCTTTCTTT | CASSSWNMEAFF | . | . | 12 | TRBJ1-1 | TRBV5-6
TGTGCCAGCAGCCAATCGCCAGGGGGCCATCAGCCCCAGCATTTT | CASSQSPGGHQPQHF | many | TRBD1 | 15 | TRBJ1-5 | TRBV3-1
TGTGCCAGCAGTAGGGACAGGGCCTATGGCTACACCTTC | CASSRDRAYGYTF | many | TRBD1 | 13 | TRBJ1-2 | TRBV12-3/TRBV12-4
TGTGCCAGCAGCTTCCGTCCCACAGATACGCAGTATTTT | CASSFRPTDTQYF | few | . | 13 | TRBJ2-3 | TRBV7-2
TGCAGTGCTAGAGCTTTAGCTGAGCCGACCGAAGAGACCCAGTACTTC | CSARALAEPTEETQYF | . | . | 16 | TRBJ2-5 | TRBV20-1
TGCGCCAGCAGCTTGGAGGCGGGACCATACGAGCAGTACTTC | CASSLEAGPYEQYF | few | . | 14 | TRBJ2-7 | TRBV5-1
TGCAGTGCTATCTCCCTAGGGACTAGCGGCACAGATACGCAGTATTTT | CSAISLGTSGTDTQYF | few | TRBD2 | 16 | TRBJ2-3 | TRBV20-1
TGTGCCAGCAGTTTGGGACTAGCGCTAACCGGGGAGCTGTTTTTT | CASSLGLALTGELFF | many | TRBD2 | 15 | TRBJ2-2 | TRBV12-3/TRBV12-4
TGTGCCAGCAGTTACTGGCGGGCCCACAATGAGCAGTTCTTC | CASSYWRAHNEQFF | . | . | 14 | TRBJ2-1 | TRBV6-6
TGTGCCAGCAGCCCTTCGGGGATTGGCCCCAACGTCCTGACTTTC | CASSPSGIGPNVLTF | few | . | 15 | TRBJ2-6 | TRBV4-2
TGCAGCGTCGACAGCGTCCAAGAGACCCAGTACTTC | CSVDSVQETQYF | . | . | 12 | TRBJ2-5 | TRBV29-1
TGTGCCAGCAGTTACTCGAGTTGGGGAGTAGACTATGGCTACACCTTC | CASSYSSWGVDYGYTF | few | . | 16 | TRBJ1-2 | TRBV6-5
TGCAGCGTGGCCCAGGCCCCCACTGAAGCTTTCTTT | CSVAQAPTEAFF | few | . | 12 | TRBJ1-1 | TRBV29-1
TGTGCCAGCAGCACGACTAGCGGGAGGGCCTACAATGAGCAGTTCTTC | CASSTTSGRAYNEQFF | . | TRBD2 | 16 | TRBJ2-1 | TRBV7-8
TGTGCCAGCAGTTCCAGGGACAGAGGACTCGCGAACACCGGGGAGCTGTTTTTT | CASSSRDRGLANTGELFF | . | TRBD1 | 18 | TRBJ2-2 | TRBV6-2/TRBV6-3
TGTGCCAGCAGTTCCTCCCTAAAAGCGCCGGGAAATGAGCAGTTCTTC | CASSSSLKAPGNEQFF | . | . | 16 | TRBJ2-1 | TRBV12-3/TRBV12-4
TGTGCCTGGAGTGTGATCCACGGTTATGGTGAAAAACTGTTTTTT | CAWSVIHGYGEKLFF | few | . | 15 | TRBJ1-4 | TRBV30
TGCAGCGTTGAAGATCCGGGATGGATTACTGAAGCTTTCTTT | CSVEDPGWITEAFF | few | . | 14 | TRBJ1-1 | TRBV29-1
TGTGCCAGCAATTTCGGGAGGGCGGGAACCTACGAGCAGTACTTC | CASNFGRAGTYEQYF | . | TRBD2 | 15 | TRBJ2-7 | TRBV6-6
TGCGCCAGCAGTTTCGCACCTGCGACGACTAATGAAAAACTGTTTTTT | CASSFAPATTNEKLFF | few | . | 16 | TRBJ1-4 | TRBV5-1
TGTGCCAGCAGCCACCGGGACAGCTCCTACGAGCAGTACTTC | CASSHRDSSYEQYF | few | TRBD1 | 14 | TRBJ2-7 | TRBV28
TGTGCCAGCAGTTCCACAGGGATCTTCTACAATGAGCAGTTCTTC | CASSSTGIFYNEQFF | many | . | 15 | TRBJ2-1 | TRBV7-3
TGTGCCAGCATCCGGGACGGGGCTTTCTACGAGCAGTACTTC | CASIRDGAFYEQYF | . | . | 14 | TRBJ2-7 | TRBV12-3/TRBV12-4
TGTGCCTGGAGCAAGCGGGAGGGAGATACGCAGTATTTT | CAWSKREGDTQYF | . | TRBD2 | 13 | TRBJ2-3 | TRBV30
TGTGCCAGCATGGGACAGGGGAGTTCACCCCTCCACTTT | CASMGQGSSPLHF | few | TRBD1 | 13 | TRBJ1-6 | TRBV27
TGTGCCAGCAGTTTAAGGCTAGCGGGAAGAAATGAGCAGTTCTTC | CASSLRLAGRNEQFF | . | TRBD2 | 15 | TRBJ2-1 | TRBV6-5
TGCAGTGCTAGAGATAAACTAGATCCAAGGAATCTGAAGGATGAGCAGTTCTTC | CSARDKLDPRNLKDEQFF | . | . | 18 | TRBJ2-1 | TRBV20-1
TGTGCCAGCAGCTTTTTTACAGGCTCTGGAAACACCATATATTTT | CASSFFTGSGNTIYF | . | . | 15 | TRBJ1-3 | TRBV7-2
TGTGCCAGCAGCCAAGAGGACAGGGTAGGGGAGACCCAGTACTTC | CASSQEDRVGETQYF | . | TRBD1 | 15 | TRBJ2-5 | TRBV4-2
TGTGCCAGCAGCTTGACAGGGGGGACCTACGAGCAGTACTTC | CASSLTGGTYEQYF | . | TRBD1 | 14 | TRBJ2-7 | TRBV5-6
TGTGCTACCTCCGGGGCGCGGTCCAAAAACATTCAGTACTTC | CATSGARSKNIQYF | many | . | 14 | TRBJ2-4 | TRBV7-2